This TCR beta chain was identified in a study of T cells after yellow fever vaccination (dated by TCRdb to between 2018 and 2021). Study-wide context: The SMART-Seq v4 Ultra Low Input RNA kit was used to prepare libraries from fractions with low cell numbers. Blood was collected at multiple timepoints before and after primary and secondary immunization, and bulk PBMC replicates and cell subsets were isolated. To follow T-cell clones before and after both primary and booster YFV17D yellow fever vaccination, bulk TCR alpha and beta repertoires underwent longitudinal sequencing. The cohort comprised two healthy male donors, one aged 18 to 29 and one aged 30 to 39 years.

The CDR3 has 14 amino acids, counting the end cysteine and phenylalanine. Only the CDR3 DNA stays, 42 bases, in frame from base 1. Based on the germline V gene, the CDR1 and CDR2 sequences are KGHDR and SFDVKD. Study-wide conclusions, independent of this receptor: Because only a couple of donors were included in the study, the extent to which the findings can be generalized is limited. Compared with the primary T-cell response, the secondary T-cell response was weaker but faster, peaking on day 5 rather than day 15. Computational filtering was required because FACS-sorted repertoires could contain abundant contaminating clonotypes from the bulk population. A small fraction of clonotypes showed up in both the CD4 and CD8 compartments, probably as a result of convergent recombination. After the booster, most clones that had expanded after primary vaccination were detected again (roughly 96% of CD4 and roughly nine tenths of CD8), suggesting broad maintenance of memory.

The treatment or condition label, read with the paper, signifies: live attenuated yellow fever vaccine strain. PBMCs were isolated from peripheral blood using a standard Ficoll-Paque protocol. CD4 and CD8 T-cell fractions were isolated with Dynabeads CD4 and CD8 positive selection kits. RNA was extracted with TriZol from bulk PBMCs, CD4 and CD8 fractions, and dextramer-positive and dextramer-negative fractions. TCR cDNA was made using 5'RACE template switching, a step that added a universal primer site and unique molecular identifiers. Priming of cDNA synthesis was performed from both the TCR alpha and TCR beta constant segments. Two PCR steps were used to amplify libraries, with sample barcodes and sequencing adapters being added in the second step. Libraries were sequenced on Illumina HiSeq 2500 (2x100 bp) or NovaSeq (2x150 bp). Under the source paper's analysis protocol: MIGEC handled demultiplexing of reads and collapsing into UMI consensus sequences, while MiXCR performed V(D)J alignment. Clonotypes responding to the vaccine were identified with edgeR on replicate PBMC samples, with the criteria of FDR below 0.01 and a log2 fold change above 5 up to day 15. Each bulk clonotype received a CD4 or CD8 identity based on whether the sequenced CD4 or CD8 repertoire contained that clonotype at higher abundance. TCRdb cleaned the public reads at Q25 with fastp, built clones with MiXCR and kept in-frame beta chains. All rows with the same CDR3 protein become a single entry with the most common DNA and genes. TCRdb's processing, not the authors' own work, is the source of the V and J calls. This sample lists under 150,000 distinct CDR3 sequences; roughly 8.2% were detected once. The top ten constitute around 0.73% of the sample.

As regards this clonotype: The antigen this receptor binds is unknown. This may arise from a read error, as a much more abundant clone is one base away.

The V and J genes are TRBV24-1 and TRBJ2-3; a stretch of 8 junction bases matches TRBD2. This specimen consisted of CD4+ T cells sorted from PBMCs, obtained 5 days after the yellow fever booster vaccination. The TCR comes from a man younger than 45 who received the YFV17D yellow fever vaccine. The sequence in DNA is TGTGCCACCAGTGACCGGACTAGCCTTCATACGCAGAATTTT. Its protein is CATSDRTSLHTQNF.